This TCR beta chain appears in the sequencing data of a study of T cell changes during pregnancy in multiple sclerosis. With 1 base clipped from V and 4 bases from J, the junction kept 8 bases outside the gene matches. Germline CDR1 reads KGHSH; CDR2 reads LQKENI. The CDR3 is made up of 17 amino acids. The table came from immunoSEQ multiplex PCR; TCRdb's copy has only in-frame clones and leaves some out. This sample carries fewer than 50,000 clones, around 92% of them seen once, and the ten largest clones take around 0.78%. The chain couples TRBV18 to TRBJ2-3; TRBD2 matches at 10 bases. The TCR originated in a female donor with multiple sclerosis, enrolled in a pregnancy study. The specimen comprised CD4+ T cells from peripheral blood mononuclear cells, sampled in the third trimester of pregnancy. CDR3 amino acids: CASSPLRTSGSADTQYF. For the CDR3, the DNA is TGTGCCAGCTCACCACTTAGGACTAGCGGCTCGGCAGATACGCAGTATTTT.